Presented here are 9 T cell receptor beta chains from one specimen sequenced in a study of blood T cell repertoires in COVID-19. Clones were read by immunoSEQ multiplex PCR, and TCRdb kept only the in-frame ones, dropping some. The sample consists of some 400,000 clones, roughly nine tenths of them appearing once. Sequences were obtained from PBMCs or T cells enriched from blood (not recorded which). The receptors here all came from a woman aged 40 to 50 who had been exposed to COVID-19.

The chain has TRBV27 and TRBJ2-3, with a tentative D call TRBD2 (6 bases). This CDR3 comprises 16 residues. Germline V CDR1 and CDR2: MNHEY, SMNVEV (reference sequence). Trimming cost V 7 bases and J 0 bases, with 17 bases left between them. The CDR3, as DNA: TGTGCCAGCACTTATAGACCGGGAGCTAGCACAGATACGCAGTATTTT. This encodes CASTYRPGASTDTQYF.

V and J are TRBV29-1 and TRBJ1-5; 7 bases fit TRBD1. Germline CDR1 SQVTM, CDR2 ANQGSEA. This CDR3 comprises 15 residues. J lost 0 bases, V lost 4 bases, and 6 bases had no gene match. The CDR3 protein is CSVAGSGGSNQPQHF. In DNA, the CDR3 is TGCAGCGTTGCCGGCTCAGGGGGTAGCAATCAGCCCCAGCATTTT.

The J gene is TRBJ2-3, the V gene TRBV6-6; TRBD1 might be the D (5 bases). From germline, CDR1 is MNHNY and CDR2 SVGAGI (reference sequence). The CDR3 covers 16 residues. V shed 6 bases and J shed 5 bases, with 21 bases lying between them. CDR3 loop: CASRKWADIQGDTQYF. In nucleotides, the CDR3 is TGTGCCAGCAGGAAGTGGGCGGATATTCAGGGAGATACGCAGTATTTT.

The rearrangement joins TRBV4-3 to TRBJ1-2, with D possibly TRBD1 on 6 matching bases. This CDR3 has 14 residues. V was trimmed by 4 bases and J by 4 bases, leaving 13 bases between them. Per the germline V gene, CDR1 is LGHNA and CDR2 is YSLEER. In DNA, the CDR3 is TGCGCCAGCAGCCCAGAAGGGGGTGGCTATGGCTACACCTTC. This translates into CASSPEGGGYGYTF.

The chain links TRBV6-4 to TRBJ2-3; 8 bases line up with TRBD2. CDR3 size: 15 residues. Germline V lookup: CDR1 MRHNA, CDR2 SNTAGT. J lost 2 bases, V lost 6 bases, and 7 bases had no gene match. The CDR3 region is CASRRSGGVTDTQYF. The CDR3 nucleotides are TGTGCCAGCAGAAGGAGCGGGGGCGTCACAGATACGCAGTATTTT.

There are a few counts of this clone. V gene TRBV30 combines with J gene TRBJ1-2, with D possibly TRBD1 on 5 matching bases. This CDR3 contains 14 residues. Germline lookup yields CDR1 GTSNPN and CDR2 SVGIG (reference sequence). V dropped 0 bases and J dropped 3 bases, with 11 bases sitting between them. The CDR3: CAWSVRGGDYGYTF. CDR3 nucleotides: TGTGCCTGGAGTGTACGGGGGGGTGACTATGGCTACACCTTC.

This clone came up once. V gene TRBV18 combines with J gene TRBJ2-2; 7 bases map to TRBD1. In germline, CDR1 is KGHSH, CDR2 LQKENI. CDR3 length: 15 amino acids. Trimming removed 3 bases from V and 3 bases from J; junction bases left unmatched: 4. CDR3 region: CASSPRQGYTGELFF. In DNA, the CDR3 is TGTGCCAGCTCACCTCGACAGGGTTACACCGGGGAGCTGTTTTTT.

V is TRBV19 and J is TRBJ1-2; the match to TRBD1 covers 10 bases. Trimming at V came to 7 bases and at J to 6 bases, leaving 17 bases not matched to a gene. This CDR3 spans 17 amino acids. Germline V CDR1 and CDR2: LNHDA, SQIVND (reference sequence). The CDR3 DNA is TGTGCCAGTAAAGGTGGTCGGGACAGGGGAGGTATAGATGGCTACACCTTC. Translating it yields CASKGGRDRGGIDGYTF.

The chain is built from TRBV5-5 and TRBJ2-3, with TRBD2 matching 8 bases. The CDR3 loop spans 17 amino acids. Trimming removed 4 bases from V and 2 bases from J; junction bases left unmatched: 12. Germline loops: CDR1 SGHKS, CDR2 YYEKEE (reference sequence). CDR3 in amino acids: CASSPLGGATPTDTQYF. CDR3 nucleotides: TGTGCCAGCAGCCCCCTCGGGGGGGCTACCCCCACAGATACGCAGTATTTT.